This TCR beta chain comes out of a study of low-dose radiotherapy and immunotherapy resistance in tumors. Looking at the study overall: Cohort 2 received 1 Gy per fraction every two weeks, totaling 13 Gy over 26 weeks.

Low-dose radiotherapy and low-dose cyclophosphamide, together with aspirin, ipilimumab and nivolumab, were given to donors. The V and J ends lost 4 bases and 0 bases respectively, with 13 bases between them. This CDR3 contains 17 residues. Per germline, CDR1 LGHDT and CDR2 YNNKEL (reference sequence). TRAV- and TRBV-specific primers were used for first-strand cDNA, which covered alpha and beta chains. The authors amplified TCRs for about 20 PCR cycles with a constant-region primer and a V-primer adapter. TCRdb reprocessed the reads via MiXCR and lists one record per CDR3 protein. The table includes around 20,000 distinct CDR3 sequences, around 67% detected once.

The chain carries TRBV3-1 and TRBJ2-6; D is perhaps TRBD1 (5 bases). This clonotype originated in a human donor with advanced metastatic prostate, ovarian, gallbladder or colorectal cancer (not recorded which). This table probably holds off-target reads from a library built for another chain. The CDR3 region has the DNA TGTGCCAGCAGCCCGCAGGGATGGCGCTCTGGGGCCAACGTCCTGACTTTC. It encodes CASSPQGWRSGANVLTF.